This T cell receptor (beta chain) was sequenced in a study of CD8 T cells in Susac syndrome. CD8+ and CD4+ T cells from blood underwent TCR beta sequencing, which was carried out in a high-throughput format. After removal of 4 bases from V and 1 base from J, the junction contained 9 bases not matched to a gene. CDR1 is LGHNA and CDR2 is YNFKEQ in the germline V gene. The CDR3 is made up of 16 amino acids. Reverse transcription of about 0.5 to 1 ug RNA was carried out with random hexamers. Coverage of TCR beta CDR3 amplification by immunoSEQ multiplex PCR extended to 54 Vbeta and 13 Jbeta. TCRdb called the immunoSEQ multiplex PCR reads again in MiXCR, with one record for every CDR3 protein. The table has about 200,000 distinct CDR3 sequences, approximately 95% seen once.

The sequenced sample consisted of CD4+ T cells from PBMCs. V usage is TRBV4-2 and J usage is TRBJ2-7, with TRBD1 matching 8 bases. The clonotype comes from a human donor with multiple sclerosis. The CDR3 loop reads CASSLSGTGPSYEQYF. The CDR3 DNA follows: TGTGCCAGCAGCCTATCCGGGACAGGCCCTTCCTACGAGCAGTACTTC.